The sequence of this T cell receptor (beta chain) was determined in a study of T-cell reconstitution after alpha-beta-depleted transplantation in children. This sample's TCRbeta library carried unique molecular identifier barcodes. Each CDR3 protein gets one entry after TCRdb re-called the PCR reads with MiXCR. Of around 240,000 distinct CDR3 sequences listed, around 9.7% are singletons. In its sample, this clonotype was seen many times. Trimming removed 8 bases from V and 0 bases from J, with 7 bases in between. Germline V gene lookup returns CDR1 LNHNV and CDR2 YYDKDF (reference sequence). This CDR3 has 13 residues.

This specimen was PBMCs from the stem cell graft donor, taken from the stem cell graft. The sequence was obtained from a human donor who donated a stem cell graft to a child with SCID. The rearrangement joins TRBV15 to TRBJ2-2; D gene uncertain. The CDR3 spells CATGRANTGELFF. CDR3 DNA: TGTGCCACCGGTAGGGCGAACACCGGGGAGCTGTTTTTT.